This T cell receptor (beta chain) was sequenced for a study of metastatic and nonmetastatic thyroid tumors. Study-level background: Repertoire comparisons spanned blood and tumor or nodule tissue from malignant and benign thyroid patients. Study results and limitations: For both blood and tumor, malignant thyroid tumors reportedly showed significantly higher TCR beta diversity than benign nodules did.

Points on this clone: Its target is not known.

The germline V gene encodes CDR1 SGHTA and CDR2 FQGNSA. Trimming removed 3 bases at V and 10 bases at J, with 30 bases between. The CDR3 has 19 amino acids. Authors' methods: Between-group CDR3 differences, defined by clinicopathological status, yielded a distant-metastasis classifier for papillary thyroid cancer. Using MiXCR, TCRdb reanalyzed the PCR reads. The authors' filters were not applied to this entry. Of 34,000 or so clones detected, 35% to 40% appear once; the ten largest clones hold 20% to 25%. Each patient came to thyroid surgery without any prior treatment (of any kind). This sequence was found in a female donor with papillary thyroid cancer or a benign thyroid nodule (not recorded which). Some clones in this sample may be carry-over from other donors' samples. V usage is TRBV7-2 and J usage is TRBJ2-2; D is perhaps TRBD1 or TRBD2 (7 bases each). Sequencing was carried out using tumor tissue. CDR3 in DNA: TGTGCCAGCAGCTTGGCGGTACAGGGGAGTCTAGCGGTTCGCGAGGAGCTGTTTTTT. Translation gives CASSLAVQGSLAVREELFF.